Following are 9 T cell receptor beta chains from one sample sequenced in a study of glioma-infiltrating T cells after dendritic cell vaccination. TCRdb's table, derived via immunoSEQ multiplex PCR, lists solely in-frame clones and lacks some. The table shows roughly 100,000 clones, with 81% occurring only once. The sample was blood, taken before dendritic cell vaccination. Receptor source: a human donor with glioblastoma.

The chain employs TRBV9 and TRBJ1-1; a possible D gene is TRBD1 (6 bases). Trimming cost V 4 bases and J 0 bases, with 13 bases left between them. The CDR3 has 15 residues. CDR1 is SGDLS, CDR2 YYNGEE, per germline. This chain's CDR3 is CASSPRGGMNTEAFF. CDR3 in DNA: TGTGCCAGCAGCCCTCGAGGGGGAATGAACACTGAAGCTTTCTTT.

The chain uses TRBV19 and TRBJ1-4; D not resolved. CDR1 and CDR2 from the germline V gene are LNHDA and SQIVND (reference sequence). The CDR3 has 15 amino acids. The V and J ends lost 6 bases and 1 base respectively, with 12 bases between them. The CDR3 DNA sequence: TGTGCCAGTAGCCTCGGACTACTAACTAATGAAAAACTGTTTTTT. This gives the protein CASSLGLLTNEKLFF.

The chain uses TRBV25-1 and TRBJ2-7; 9 bases map to TRBD1. CDR1 is MGHDK and CDR2 is SYGVNS in the germline V gene. The CDR3 extends over 14 amino acids. Trimming removed 3 bases from V and 6 bases from J; junction bases left unmatched: 6. For the CDR3, the DNA is TGTGCCAGCAGTGAGCCCGGGACAGGGCGCGAGCAGTACTTC. Protein: CASSEPGTGREQYF.

The chain has TRBV6-6 and TRBJ1-1; D not resolved. V shed 0 bases and J shed 4 bases, with 6 bases lying between them. CDR3 length: 13 amino acids. CDR1 and CDR2 (germline): MNHNY, SVGAGI (reference sequence). Here the CDR3 reads CASSYSQVTEAFF. CDR3 coding DNA: TGTGCCAGCAGTTACTCCCAGGTCACTGAAGCTTTCTTT.

The chain employs TRBV28 and TRBJ2-1; tentatively, D is TRBD1 (5 bases). There are 12 residues in the CDR3. CDR1 and CDR2 from the germline V gene are MDHEN and SYDVKM. With 6 bases removed from V and 9 bases from J, the gap between germline ends came to 12 bases. The CDR3 DNA reads TGTGCCAGCAGCCCACCAGGGATTGAGCAGTTCTTC. It translates to CASSPPGIEQFF.

This clone appeared a few times. The chain is built from TRBV10-3 and TRBJ1-3, with no clear D. The CDR3 consists of 17 residues. CDR1 and CDR2 (germline): ENHRY, SYGVKD. The germline V and J ends were trimmed by 1 base and 2 bases, with 15 bases remaining between them. The CDR3 nucleotides are TGTGCCATCAGTGAGTTGACTAAGGGAGTCCCTGGAAACACCATATATTTT. It translates to CAISELTKGVPGNTIYF.

This chain links TRBV7-2 with TRBJ1-4; D remains unclear. The germline V gene has CDR1 SGHTA and CDR2 FQGNSA. The CDR3 runs 14 residues. Trimming stripped 2 bases from V and 6 bases from J, with 10 bases between. The CDR3 region is CASSLSVGDEKLFF. The CDR3 coding sequence is TGTGCCAGCAGCTTATCGGTCGGGGATGAAAAACTGTTTTTT.

The chain has TRBV18 and TRBJ2-7; TRBD2 matches at 11 bases. This CDR3 contains 15 residues. Germline values: CDR1 KGHSH, CDR2 LQKENI. J lost 6 bases, V lost 5 bases, and 9 bases had no gene match. In DNA form, the CDR3 reads TGTGCCAGCTCAGAGCTAGCGGGGGGAGGTTCCGAGCAGTACTTC. Translating it yields CASSELAGGGSEQYF.

This clone was seen only a few times. The chain employs TRBV21-1 and TRBJ2-1; the D call of TRBD2 is as the table states it, not checked on the DNA. TRBV21-1 is tagged as a pseudogene. This CDR3 spans 11 amino acids. The CDR3 spells CASPSYNEQFF. CDR3 coding DNA: TGTGCCAGCCCTTCCTACAATGAGCAGTTCTTC.